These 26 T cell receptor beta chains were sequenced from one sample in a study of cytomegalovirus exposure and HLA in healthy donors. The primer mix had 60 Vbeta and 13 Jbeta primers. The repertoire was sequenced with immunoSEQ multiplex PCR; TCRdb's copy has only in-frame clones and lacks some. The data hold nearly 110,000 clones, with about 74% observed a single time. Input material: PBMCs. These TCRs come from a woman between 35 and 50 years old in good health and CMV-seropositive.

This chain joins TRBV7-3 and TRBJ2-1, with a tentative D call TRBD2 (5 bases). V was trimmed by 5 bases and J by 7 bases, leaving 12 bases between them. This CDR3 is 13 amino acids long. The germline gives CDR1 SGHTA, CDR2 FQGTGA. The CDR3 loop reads CASSTPPGNEQFF. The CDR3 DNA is TGTGCCAGCAGCACGCCCCCGGGGAATGAGCAGTTCTTC.

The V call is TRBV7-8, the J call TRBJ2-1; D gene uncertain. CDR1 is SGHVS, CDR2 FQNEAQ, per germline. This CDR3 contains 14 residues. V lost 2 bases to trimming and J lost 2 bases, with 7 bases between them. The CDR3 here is CASSLTETYNEQFF. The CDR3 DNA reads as TGTGCCAGCAGCTTAACCGAGACCTACAATGAGCAGTTCTTC.

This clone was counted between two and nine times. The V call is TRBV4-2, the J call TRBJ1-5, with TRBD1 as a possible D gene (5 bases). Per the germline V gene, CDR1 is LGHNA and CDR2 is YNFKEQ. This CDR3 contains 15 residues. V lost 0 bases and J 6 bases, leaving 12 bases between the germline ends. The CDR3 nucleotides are TGTGCCAGCAGCCAAGATTACGGGGGAGGTCAGCCCCAGCATTTT. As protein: CASSQDYGGGQPQHF.

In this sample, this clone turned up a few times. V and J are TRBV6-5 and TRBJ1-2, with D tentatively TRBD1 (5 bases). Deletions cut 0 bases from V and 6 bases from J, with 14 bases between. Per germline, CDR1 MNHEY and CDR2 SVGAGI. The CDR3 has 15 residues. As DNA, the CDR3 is TGTGCCAGCAGTTACTCGATCAGGGTTGAAAATGGCTACACCTTC. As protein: CASSYSIRVENGYTF.

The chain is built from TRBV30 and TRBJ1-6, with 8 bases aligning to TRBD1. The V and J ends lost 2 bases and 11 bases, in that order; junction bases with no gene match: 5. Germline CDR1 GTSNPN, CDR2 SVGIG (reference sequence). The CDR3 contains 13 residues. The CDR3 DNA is TGTGCCTGGAGTCGGACAGGGATTGCACCCCTCCACTTT. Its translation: CAWSRTGIAPLHF.

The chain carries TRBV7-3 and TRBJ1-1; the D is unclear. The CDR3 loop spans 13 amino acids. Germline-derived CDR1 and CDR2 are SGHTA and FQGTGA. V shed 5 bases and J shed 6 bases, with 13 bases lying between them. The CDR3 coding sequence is TGTGCCAGCAGCCGTGAGAGGGTCTCTGAAGCTTTCTTT. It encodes CASSRERVSEAFF.

Here the CDR3 DNA reads TGTGCCATCAGCCCGAGCGGGGTTATCACCGGGGAGCTGTTTTTT. It specifies CAISPSGVITGELFF. The chain is built from TRBV10-3 and TRBJ2-2, with TRBD2 identical over 7 bases. The ends lost 6 bases at V and 4 bases at J; junction bases unmatched: 8. The CDR3 runs 15 residues. Per the germline V gene, CDR1 is ENHRY and CDR2 is SYGVKD.

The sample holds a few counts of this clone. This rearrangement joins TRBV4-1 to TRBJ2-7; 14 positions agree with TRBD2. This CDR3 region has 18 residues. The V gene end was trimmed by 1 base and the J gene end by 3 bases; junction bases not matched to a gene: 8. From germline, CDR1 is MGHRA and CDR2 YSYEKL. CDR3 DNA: TGCGCCAGCAGCCAAGGACTAGCGGGGGGGATAGGGGACTACGAGCAGTACTTC. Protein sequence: CASSQGLAGGIGDYEQYF.

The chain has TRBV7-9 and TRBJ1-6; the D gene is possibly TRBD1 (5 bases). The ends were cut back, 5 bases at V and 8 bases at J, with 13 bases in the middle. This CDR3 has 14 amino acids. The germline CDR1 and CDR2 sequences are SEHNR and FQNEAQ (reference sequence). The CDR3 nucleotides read TGTGCCAGCAGCCCCCAGGGCTTTCATTCACCCCTCCACTTT. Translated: CASSPQGFHSPLHF.

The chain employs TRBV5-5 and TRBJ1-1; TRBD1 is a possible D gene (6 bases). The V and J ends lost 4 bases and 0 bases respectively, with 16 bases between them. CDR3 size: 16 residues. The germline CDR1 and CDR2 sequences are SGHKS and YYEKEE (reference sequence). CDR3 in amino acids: CASSENRVNMNTEAFF. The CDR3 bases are TGTGCCAGCAGCGAGAACAGGGTGAATATGAACACTGAAGCTTTCTTT.

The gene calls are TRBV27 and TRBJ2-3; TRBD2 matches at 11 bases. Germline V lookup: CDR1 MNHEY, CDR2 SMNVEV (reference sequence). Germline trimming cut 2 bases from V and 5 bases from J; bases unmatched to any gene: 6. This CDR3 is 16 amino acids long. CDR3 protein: CASSLGNSGGGDTQYF. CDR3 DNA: TGTGCCAGCAGTTTAGGGAATAGCGGGGGGGGAGATACGCAGTATTTT.

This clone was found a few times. CDR3 region: CASRTALGVGAVLGEQFF. The CDR3 DNA follows: TGTGCCAGCAGAACCGCGCTCGGGGTTGGCGCCGTACTTGGGGAGCAGTTCTTC. The chain employs TRBV5-8 and TRBJ2-1; D might be TRBD2 (5 bases). The V gene's germline CDR1 is SGHTS and CDR2 YDEGEE. V was shortened by 5 bases and J by 10 bases, with 31 bases between the two germline ends. This CDR3 has 18 residues.

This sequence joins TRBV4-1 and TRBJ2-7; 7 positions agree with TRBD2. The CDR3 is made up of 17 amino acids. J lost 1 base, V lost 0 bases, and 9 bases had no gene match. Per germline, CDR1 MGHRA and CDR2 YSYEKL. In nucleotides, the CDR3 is TGCGCCAGCAGCCAAGATCGGCAGCGGGGCAAGTCCTACGAGCAGTACTTC. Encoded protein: CASSQDRQRGKSYEQYF.

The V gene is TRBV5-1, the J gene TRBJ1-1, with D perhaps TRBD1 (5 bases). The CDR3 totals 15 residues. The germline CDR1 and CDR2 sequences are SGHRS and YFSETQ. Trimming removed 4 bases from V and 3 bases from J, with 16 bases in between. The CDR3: CASSRVQGGDTEAFF. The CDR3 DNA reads TGCGCCAGCAGCCGGGTCCAGGGAGGGGACACTGAAGCTTTCTTT.

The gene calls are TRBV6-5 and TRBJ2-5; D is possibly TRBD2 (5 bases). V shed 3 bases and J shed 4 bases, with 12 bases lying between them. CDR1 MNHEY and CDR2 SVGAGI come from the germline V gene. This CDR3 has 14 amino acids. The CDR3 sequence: CASSYQLGRETQYF. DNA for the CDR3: TGTGCCAGCAGTTATCAGTTGGGGAGAGAGACCCAGTACTTC.

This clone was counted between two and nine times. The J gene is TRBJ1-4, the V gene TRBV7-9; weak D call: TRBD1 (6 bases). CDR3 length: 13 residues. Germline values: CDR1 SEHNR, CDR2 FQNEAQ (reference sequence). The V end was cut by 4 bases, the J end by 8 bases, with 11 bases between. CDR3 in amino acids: CASSSRGTEKLFF. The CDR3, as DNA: TGTGCCAGCAGCTCAAGGGGGACCGAAAAACTGTTTTTT.

The CDR3 DNA sequence: TGTGCCAGCAGCTTCGGACAGGGGTCCTACAATGAGCAGTTCTTC. Its protein product is CASSFGQGSYNEQFF. The V call is TRBV7-6, the J call TRBJ2-1, with 9 bases fitting TRBD1. V shed 3 bases and J 1 base; nucleotides not matched to a gene: 1. This CDR3 spans 15 amino acids. Germline CDR1 reads SGHVS; CDR2 reads FNYEAQ.

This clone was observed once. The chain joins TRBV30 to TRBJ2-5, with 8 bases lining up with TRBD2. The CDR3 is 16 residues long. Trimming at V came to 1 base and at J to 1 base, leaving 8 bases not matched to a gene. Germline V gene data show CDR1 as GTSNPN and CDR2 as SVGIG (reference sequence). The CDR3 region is CAWSAGRGGSQETQYF. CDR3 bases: TGTGCCTGGAGTGCCGGTCGGGGGGGCTCCCAAGAGACCCAGTACTTC.

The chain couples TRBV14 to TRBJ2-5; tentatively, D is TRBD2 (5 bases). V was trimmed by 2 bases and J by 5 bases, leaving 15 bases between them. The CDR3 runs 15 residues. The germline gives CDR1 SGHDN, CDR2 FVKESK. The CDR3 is CASSQKGGSWETQYF. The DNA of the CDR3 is TGTGCCAGCAGCCAAAAAGGAGGCTCCTGGGAGACCCAGTACTTC.

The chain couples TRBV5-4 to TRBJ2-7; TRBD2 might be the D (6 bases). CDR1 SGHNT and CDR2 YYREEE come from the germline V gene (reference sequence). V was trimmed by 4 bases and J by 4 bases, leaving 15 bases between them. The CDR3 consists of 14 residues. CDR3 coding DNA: TGTGCCAGCAGCCCCGGGGGACGGGGATACGAGCAGTACTTC. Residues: CASSPGGRGYEQYF.

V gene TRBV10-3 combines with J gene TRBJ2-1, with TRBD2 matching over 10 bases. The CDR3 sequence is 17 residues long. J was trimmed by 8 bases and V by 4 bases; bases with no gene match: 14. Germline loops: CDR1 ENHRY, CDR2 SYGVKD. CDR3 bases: TGTGCCATCAGTGTCTCTCGGGGTAGCGGGGGGTTAGATGAGCAGTTCTTC. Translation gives CAISVSRGSGGLDEQFF.

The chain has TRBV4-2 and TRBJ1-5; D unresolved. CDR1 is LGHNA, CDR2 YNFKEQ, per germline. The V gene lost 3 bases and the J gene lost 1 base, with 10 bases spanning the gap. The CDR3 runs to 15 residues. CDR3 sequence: CASSQSRGSNQPQHF. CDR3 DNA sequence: TGTGCCAGCAGCCAGAGTCGAGGGAGCAATCAGCCCCAGCATTTT.

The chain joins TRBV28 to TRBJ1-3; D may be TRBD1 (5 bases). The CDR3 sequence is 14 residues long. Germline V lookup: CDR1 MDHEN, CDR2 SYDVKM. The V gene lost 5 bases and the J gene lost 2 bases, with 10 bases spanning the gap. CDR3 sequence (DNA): TGTGCCAGCAGTCGTGGCAGGGCTGGAAACACCATATATTTT. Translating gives CASSRGRAGNTIYF.

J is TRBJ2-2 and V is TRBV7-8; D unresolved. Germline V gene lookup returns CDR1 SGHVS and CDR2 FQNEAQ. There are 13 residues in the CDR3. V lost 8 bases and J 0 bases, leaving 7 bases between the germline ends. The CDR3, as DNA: TGTGCCAGCCTTTACACGAACACCGGGGAGCTGTTTTTT. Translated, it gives CASLYTNTGELFF.

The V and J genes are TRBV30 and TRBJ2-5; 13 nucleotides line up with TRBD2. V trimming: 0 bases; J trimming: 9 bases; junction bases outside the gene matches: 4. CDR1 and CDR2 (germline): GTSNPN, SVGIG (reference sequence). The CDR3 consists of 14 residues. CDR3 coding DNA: TGTGCCTGGAGTGTAGGACTAGCGGGGGAGGCCCAGTACTTC. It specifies CAWSVGLAGEAQYF.

In DNA form, the CDR3 reads TGCGCCAGCAGCCCGGGGACAGGGGGCGTCACTGAAGCTTTCTTT. The encoded protein is CASSPGTGGVTEAFF. V gene TRBV5-1 combines with J gene TRBJ1-1, with 12 nucleotides matching TRBD1. The CDR3 has 15 amino acids. Germline CDR1 SGHRS, CDR2 YFSETQ. V shed 4 bases and J 4 bases; nucleotides not matched to a gene: 5.